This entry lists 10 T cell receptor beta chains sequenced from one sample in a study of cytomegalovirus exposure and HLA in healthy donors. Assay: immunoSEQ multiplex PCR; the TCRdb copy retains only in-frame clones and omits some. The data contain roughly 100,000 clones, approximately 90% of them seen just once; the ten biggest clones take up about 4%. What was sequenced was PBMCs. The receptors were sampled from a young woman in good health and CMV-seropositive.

DNA for the CDR3: TGTGCCAGCTCCCGCCCGGGTGAGCAGTTCTTC. This codes for CASSRPGEQFF. The chain combines TRBV6-1 with TRBJ2-1; no reliable D call. Germline assignment: CDR1 MNHNS and CDR2 SASEGT. The CDR3 covers 11 residues. Trimming took 8 bases from V and 9 from J, leaving 11 bases between them.

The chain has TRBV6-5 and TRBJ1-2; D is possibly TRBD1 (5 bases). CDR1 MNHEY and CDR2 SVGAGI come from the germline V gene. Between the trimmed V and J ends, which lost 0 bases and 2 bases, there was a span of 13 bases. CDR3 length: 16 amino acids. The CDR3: CASSYSLRGFNYGYTF. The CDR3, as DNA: TGTGCCAGCAGTTACTCGTTGCGGGGGTTCAACTATGGCTACACCTTC.

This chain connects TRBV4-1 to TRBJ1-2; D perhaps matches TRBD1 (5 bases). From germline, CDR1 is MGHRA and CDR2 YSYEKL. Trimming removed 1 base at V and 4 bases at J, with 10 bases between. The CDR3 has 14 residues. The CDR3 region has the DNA TGCGCCAGCAGCCAAGTGGGGGGTATCTATGGCTACACCTTC. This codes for CASSQVGGIYGYTF.

The DNA for the CDR3 is TGTGCCAGCAGTGAAATGGCATACTACGAGCAGTACTTC. Translating it yields CASSEMAYYEQYF. The chain carries TRBV2 and TRBJ2-7, with no clear D. The germline V gene encodes CDR1 SNHLY and CDR2 FYNNEI. The CDR3 loop spans 13 amino acids. The V and J ends lost 2 bases and 3 bases respectively, with 8 bases between them.

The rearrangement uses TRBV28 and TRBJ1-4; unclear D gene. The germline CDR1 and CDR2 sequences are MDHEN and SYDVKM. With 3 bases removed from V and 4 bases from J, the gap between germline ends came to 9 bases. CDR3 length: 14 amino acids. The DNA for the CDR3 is TGTGCCAGCAGTTTGGTACAGCTTAATGAAAAACTGTTTTTT. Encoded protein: CASSLVQLNEKLFF.

The CDR3 nucleotides read TGTGCCAGCCACGGGGGAGAGACCTTCTCTGGGGCCAACGTCCTGACTTTC. Translation gives CASHGGETFSGANVLTF. V and J are TRBV28 and TRBJ2-6; TRBD2 might be the D (6 bases). The CDR3 loop spans 17 amino acids. V was clipped by 8 bases and J by 0 bases, with 17 bases between them. Germline CDR1 MDHEN, CDR2 SYDVKM.

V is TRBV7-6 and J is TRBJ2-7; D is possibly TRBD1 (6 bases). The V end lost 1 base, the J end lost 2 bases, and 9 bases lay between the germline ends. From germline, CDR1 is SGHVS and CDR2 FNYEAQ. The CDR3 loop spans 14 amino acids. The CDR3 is CASSLGGQAYEQYF. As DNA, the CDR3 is TGTGCCAGCAGCTTAGGGGGGCAGGCCTACGAGCAGTACTTC.

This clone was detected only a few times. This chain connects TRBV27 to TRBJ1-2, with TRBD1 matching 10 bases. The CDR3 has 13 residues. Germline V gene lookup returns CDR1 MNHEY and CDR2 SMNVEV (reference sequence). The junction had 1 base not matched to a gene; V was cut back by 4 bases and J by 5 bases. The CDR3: CASSWGQGYGYTF. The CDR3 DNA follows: TGTGCCAGCAGTTGGGGACAGGGGTATGGCTACACCTTC.

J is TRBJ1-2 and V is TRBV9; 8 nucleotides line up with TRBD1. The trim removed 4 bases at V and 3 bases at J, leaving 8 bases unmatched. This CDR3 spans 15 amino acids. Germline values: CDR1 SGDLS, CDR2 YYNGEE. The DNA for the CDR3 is TGTGCCAGCAGCTCCGACAGGGGCGTAGACTATGGCTACACCTTC. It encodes CASSSDRGVDYGYTF.

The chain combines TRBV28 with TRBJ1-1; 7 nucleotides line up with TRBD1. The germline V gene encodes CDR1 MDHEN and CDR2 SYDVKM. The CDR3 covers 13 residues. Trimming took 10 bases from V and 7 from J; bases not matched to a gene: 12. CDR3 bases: TGTGCCACTACCGGACAGGTCAGGGGTGAAGCTTTCTTT. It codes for CATTGQVRGEAFF.